These 3 T cell receptor beta chains were sequenced from one sample in a study of blood T cells in healthy people across ages. Sample-barcoded 5' priming and a J-beta primer mix drove a second PCR of about 7 to 12 cycles. A single record per CDR3 protein comes from TCRdb applying MiXCR to the 5' RACE reads. The sample contains roughly 560,000 distinct CDR3 sequences, nearly 25% of which appear only once. The same data also contributed to another study, on T cells of mothers and their children.

Sample: blood. These receptor sequences come from a boy aged 5-17 years in good health.

This clonotype was seen a single time. The rearrangement links TRBV19 to TRBJ1-1, with 7 bases identical to TRBD1. CDR3 length: 13 amino acids. Germline V lookup: CDR1 LNHDA, CDR2 SQIVND (reference sequence). V dropped 1 base and J dropped 4; count of bases not matched to a gene: 0. The CDR3 DNA is TGTGCCAGTAGTATAGCAGGGGGCACTGAAGCTTTCTTT. It is translated as CASSIAGGTEAFF.

The J gene is TRBJ2-3, the V gene TRBV12-3 or TRBV12-4, with D possibly TRBD2 on 5 matching bases. CDR3 length: 16 residues. The germline V and J ends were trimmed by 1 base and 2 bases, with 13 bases remaining between them. The CDR3 spells CASSLGLMRPTDTQYF. The CDR3 DNA sequence: TGTGCCAGCAGTTTAGGACTAATGAGGCCCACAGATACGCAGTATTTT.

This chain joins TRBV2 and TRBJ2-5; 8 bases line up with TRBD1. V dropped 4 bases and J dropped 8; count of bases not matched to a gene: 6. CDR3 length equals 13 residues. The germline CDR1 and CDR2 sequences are SNHLY and FYNNEI. As DNA, the CDR3 is TGTGCCAGCAGTGGGGCAGGGGGCGATACCCAGTACTTC. Encoded protein: CASSGAGGDTQYF.